This T cell receptor beta chain was captured in a study of beta chain features in type 1 diabetes. In regard to this clone: Antigen specificity is unknown.

Study outcomes and limitations: Across all four CD4+ subsets, people with type 1 diabetes showed modestly shorter TCRB CDR3s. The cDNA sequencing approach could over-represent high-TCR-expressing cells.

TCRB transcripts that were expressed got sequenced, as all of the isolated RNA had been reverse transcribed. The table came from immunoSEQ multiplex PCR; TCRdb's copy has only in-frame clones and leaves some out. The table has roughly 700,000 clones, under 15% seen once. The CDR3 has 15 residues. Germline V gene data show CDR1 as SGHRS and CDR2 as YFSETQ. Trimming at V came to 5 bases and at J to 1 base, leaving 8 bases not matched to a gene. The genes are TRBV5-1 and TRBJ2-5; 7 bases fit TRBD1. Sequencing used naive CD4+ T cells from blood. This TCR came from a man younger than 35 with type 1 diabetes. The CDR3 sequence is CASRFTGVTQETQYF. CDR3 sequence (DNA): TGCGCCAGCAGATTTACAGGGGTGACCCAAGAGACCCAGTACTTC. Using reference TRBV5-1 and TRBJ2-5 for the parts outside the CDR3, the full variable domain is KAGVTQTPRYLIKTRGQQVTLSCSPISGHRSVSWYQQTPGQGLQFLFEYFSETQRNKGNFPGRFSGRQFSNSRSEMNVSTLELGDSALYLCASRFTGVTQETQYFGPGTRLLVL.